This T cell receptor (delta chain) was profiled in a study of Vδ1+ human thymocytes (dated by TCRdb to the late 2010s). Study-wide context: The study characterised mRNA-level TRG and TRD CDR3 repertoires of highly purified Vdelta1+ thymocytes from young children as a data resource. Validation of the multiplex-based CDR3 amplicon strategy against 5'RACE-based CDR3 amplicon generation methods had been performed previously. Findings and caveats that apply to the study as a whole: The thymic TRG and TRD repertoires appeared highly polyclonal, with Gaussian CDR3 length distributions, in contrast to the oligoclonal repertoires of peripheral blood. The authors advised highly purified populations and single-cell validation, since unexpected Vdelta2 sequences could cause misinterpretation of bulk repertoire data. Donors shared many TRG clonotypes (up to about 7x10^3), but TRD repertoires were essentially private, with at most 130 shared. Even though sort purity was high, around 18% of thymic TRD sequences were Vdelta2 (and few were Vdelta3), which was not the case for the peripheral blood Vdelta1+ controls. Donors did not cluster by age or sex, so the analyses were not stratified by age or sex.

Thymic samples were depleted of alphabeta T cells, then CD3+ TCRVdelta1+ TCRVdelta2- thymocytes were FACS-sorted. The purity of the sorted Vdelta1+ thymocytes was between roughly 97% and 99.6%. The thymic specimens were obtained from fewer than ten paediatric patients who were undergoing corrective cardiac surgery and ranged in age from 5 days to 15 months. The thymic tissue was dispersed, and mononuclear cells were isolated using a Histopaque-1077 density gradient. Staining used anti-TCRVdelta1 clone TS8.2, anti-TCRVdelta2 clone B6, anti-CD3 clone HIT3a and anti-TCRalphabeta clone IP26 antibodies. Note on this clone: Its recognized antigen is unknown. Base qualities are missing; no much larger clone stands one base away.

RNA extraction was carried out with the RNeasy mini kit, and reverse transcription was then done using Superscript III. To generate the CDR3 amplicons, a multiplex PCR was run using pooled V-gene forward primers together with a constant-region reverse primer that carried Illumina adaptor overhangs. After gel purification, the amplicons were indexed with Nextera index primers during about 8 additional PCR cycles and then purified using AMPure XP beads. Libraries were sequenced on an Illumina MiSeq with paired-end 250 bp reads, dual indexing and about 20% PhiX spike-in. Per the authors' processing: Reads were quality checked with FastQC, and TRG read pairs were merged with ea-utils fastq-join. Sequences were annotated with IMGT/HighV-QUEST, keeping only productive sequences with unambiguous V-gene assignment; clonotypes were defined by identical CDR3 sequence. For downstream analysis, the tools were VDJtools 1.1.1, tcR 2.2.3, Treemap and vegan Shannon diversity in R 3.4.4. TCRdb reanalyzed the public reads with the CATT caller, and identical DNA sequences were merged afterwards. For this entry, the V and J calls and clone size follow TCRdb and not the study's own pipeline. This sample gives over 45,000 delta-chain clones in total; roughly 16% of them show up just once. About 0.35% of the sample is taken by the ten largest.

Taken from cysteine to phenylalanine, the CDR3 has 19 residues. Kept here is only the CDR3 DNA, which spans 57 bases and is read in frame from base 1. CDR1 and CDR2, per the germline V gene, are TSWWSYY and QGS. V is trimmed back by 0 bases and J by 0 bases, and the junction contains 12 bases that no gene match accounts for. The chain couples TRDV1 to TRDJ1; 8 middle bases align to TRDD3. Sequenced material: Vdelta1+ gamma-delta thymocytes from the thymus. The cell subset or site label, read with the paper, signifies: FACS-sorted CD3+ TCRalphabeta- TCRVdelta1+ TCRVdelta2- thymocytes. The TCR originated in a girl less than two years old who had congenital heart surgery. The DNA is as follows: TGTGCTCTTGGGGAACTGCCCCATTGGGGGATGCAGTACACCGATAAACTCATCTTT. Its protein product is CALGELPHWGMQYTDKLIF.